The text below deals with one TCR beta chain. Many counts were recorded for this clone. The antigen it recognizes is unknown. Per-nucleotide qualities are absent, and no much larger clonotype sits a single base away. Trimming takes 4 bases from V and 0 bases from J, and the germline ends sit 8 bases apart. The CDR3 covers 14 residues, taking in both the cysteine and the phenylalanine. Here the CDR3 DNA is all that survives: 42 bases in frame from base 1. CDR1 SGHKS and CDR2 YYEKEE are derived from the germline V gene (reference sequence). The cohort was made up of approximately 670 healthy bone marrow donors. All cohort members were sampled while nominally healthy, although unrecorded immune exposures were likely present. The donor tested CMV seronegative, placing the donor among the 352 seronegative members of the cohort. A peripheral blood sample was provided by each donor, and peripheral blood mononuclear cells were used for TCR beta sequencing. The Qiagen DNeasy Blood Extraction Kit was used to extract genomic DNA from the blood cell samples.

This specimen comes from a study of cytomegalovirus exposure and HLA in healthy donors (dated by TCRdb to 2017 to 2019). Regarding the research as a whole: An earlier analysis of fewer than 750 of the donors reported 276 Gb of sequence data and 95 million to 120 million unique TCR beta sequences obtained from 150 million to 200 million T cells. Typing coverage varied by locus: roughly 629-630 donors for A, B, C, DRB1 and DQB1; under 550 for DQA1; some 610 for DPA1; 450 to 480 for DPB1. To decide whether each TCR beta V gene segment behaved as functional or pseudogenic, an earlier analysis of some 600 of the donors relied on high-throughput TCR beta sequencing. The study aimed to test whether signatures of past pathogen exposure could be identified by cataloging public T cell receptors. Along with the approximately 650-subject first cohort, a separate validation cohort of approximately 110 different subjects was used. The study profiled the T cell repertoires of more than 500 subjects by immunosequencing and related them to cytomegalovirus serostatus. A later genetic analysis used genome-wide SNP genotypes for 398 of the 666 donors, treating that subset as a discovery cohort. Roughly 300 gigabases of sequencing data and 91 million or so unique TCR sequences made up an early release that covered roughly 670 HLA-typed donors. Among some 410 genotyped donors of the cohort, an average of around 220,000 unique TCR beta nucleotide sequences was sequenced per donor, of which 15% to 20% were non-productive. All discovery cohort repertoires had been generated on a single sequencing platform. Both class I and class II loci were covered by HLA typing, at four-digit resolution. Donor age, sex, ethnicity and CMV serostatus were collected together with the repertoire data. A later analysis re-analyzed previously published TCR beta repertoires from 666 donors and added high-resolution HLA genotyping to study TCR occurrence patterns. To predict cytomegalovirus infection status, the study brought together high-throughput TCR immunosequencing, statistical association of individual TCRs with disease status, and machine learning. Rather than drawing on any new phenotypic data, the later analysis identified candidate immune exposures from TCR beta sequences and the way those sequences occurred across donors. Among the roughly 390 genotyped donors, roughly 80% belonged to the genetic ancestry cluster associated with self-reported Caucasian donors. Because of strong linkage in the cohort, five DR-DQ haplotypes were treated as single units for association and clustering.

The library came from the immunoSEQ multiplex PCR assay. A mixture of 60 forward primers for TCR Vbeta segments and 13 reverse primers for TCR Jbeta segments was used in the multiplex PCR. The CDR3 region of rearranged TCR beta genes was amplified from genomic DNA by a multiplex PCR assay. Amplified TCR beta libraries were sequenced as 87-base-pair reads on the Illumina HiSeq System. The published analysis was carried out like this. In a later analysis, tens of millions of unique TCR beta chains were counted across the 500 to 700 repertoires, and roughly 11 million of these chains were shared by at least two donors. A nearest-neighbor algorithm error-corrected the raw reads and collapsed the reads into unique sequences, merging closely related sequences to remove PCR and sequencing errors. CDR3 sequences were aligned to IMGT reference sequences to assign V, D and J gene segments. For a sequence to be retained, a match of at least six nucleotides was required to both a V gene segment and a J gene segment. Rearrangements were called productive when the CDR3 lacked stop codons and stayed in frame with V and J; all others were non-productive. Following IMGT convention, CDR3 was defined as the stretch from the second conserved V-encoded cysteine to the conserved J-encoded phenylalanine. Sequences without an unambiguous match to a single V gene segment were excluded from the earlier analysis of approximately 600 of the donors. An earlier analysis of several hundred of the donors called V segments functional above 56.7% productive rearrangements and segregating when the between-donor standard deviation exceeded 5%. A statistical classification framework was built to diagnose cytomegalovirus status from the catalog of TCR beta chain sequences. V and J gene assignment, in a later analysis, came from comparing TCR nucleotide sequences with IMGT/GENE-DB human TR gene sequences. Using the TCRdist pipeline, a later analysis assigned CDR3 sequences along with most-parsimonious VDJ recombination scenarios. A later analysis defined each TCR beta chain by its CDR3 amino acid sequence plus V-gene family, and excluded reads lacking a unique V-gene family. In a later analysis, approximately 590 highly shared, low-generation-probability nucleotide sequences were removed to address suspected cross-contamination and a sequencing artifact. A later analysis calculated a clonal expansion index for each public chain from normalized within-repertoire ranks of inferred template counts. In a later analysis, generation probabilities were computed with a VDJ recombination model fitted to out-of-frame rearrangements, and the resulting probabilities were checked against IGoR. In a later analysis, TCR-TCR, TCR-HLA and TCR-CMV co-occurrence was scored with hypergeometric tests, and a repertoire-size bias correction was applied to TCR pairs. A later analysis estimated false discovery rates by permuting HLA or CMV assignments 20 times. In a later analysis, co-occurring TCRs were grouped with DBSCAN, and TCRdist sequence similarity was added when clustering was performed within HLA-allele-positive subsets. Repertoires with fewer than 30,000 or more than 120,000 public chains, plus five repertoires with anomalous nucleotide sharing, were excluded from co-occurrence clustering. The table was pulled from immuneACCESS by TCRdb, which kept in-frame rearrangements only. Such tables lose some clones; where checked, under half of the loss comes from unresolved V genes, and the rest has no known cause. V, J and clone size reflect that table, while D and trimming were determined from the DNA. A total of some 90,000 clones appear in this sample, roughly 79% of them only once. In total, the top ten clones hold roughly 0.6% of the sample.

Summary of the overall study and its limitations: In an earlier analysis of 500 to 650 of the donors, most TCR beta V segments appeared in productive rearrangements about 90% or about 30% of the time, broadly matching IMGT annotations. A further reported finding was that TCR beta sequences accurately predicted the HLA-A and HLA-B alleles for most subjects in the first cohort. The classifier was reported to diagnose cytomegalovirus status with high specificity and sensitivity in both the original cohort and the validation cohort. When HLA alleles, especially DR and DQ, strongly co-occurred, attributing TCR associations to individual alleles was difficult. A group of highly shared sequence variants was considered likely to be a technical artifact of the sequencing pipeline. Some IMGT-functional V segments, including TRBV6-2 and TRBV6-3, could not be distinguished by the 87-base-pair reads and were therefore excluded. The authors suggested that the approach could potentially be extended to other disease states and immunological phenotypes. In a later genetic analysis, fewer N-insertions in productive TCRs were reported among donors in an Asian-associated ancestry cluster than the roughly 700-donor mean. Only TCR beta chains were sequenced in this cohort, and the absence of alpha or paired-chain data limited detectable features. At a false discovery rate of 0.05, a later analysis linked around 15,000 TCR beta sequences to specific HLA alleles. Approximately 16 rarely observed V segments, including chromosome 9 orphons, were excluded from the earlier analysis of approximately 500 of the donors because counts were too low. An association between a missense DCLRE1C variant and V-gene and J-gene trimming of TCR beta chains was found in a later genetic analysis and replicated in an independent cohort. Most TCR sequences were seen in very few donors, while some public TCRs were found in many individuals. Roughly uniform sequencing depth across donors was assumed in presence/absence analyses, although this assumption may not hold. In a later analysis, HLA-associated TCR beta chains showed more clonal expansion and lower generation probabilities than non-associated chains that were equally common. Linkage disequilibrium might explain the correlated functional status among segregating V segments, but an unknown experimental factor could not be excluded. Because some donors lacked HLA typing at each locus, the association tests relied only on the typed subset. In the study, approximately 160 TCR beta chains were listed as associated with cytomegalovirus. According to a later analysis, most CMV-associated TCR beta chains appeared to be HLA-restricted, and the HLA associations seemed to be driven largely by CMV exposure. In a later analysis, TCR association rates were found to vary across HLA loci, with the most associated TCRs seen for DRB1 alleles and the fewest for HLA-C alleles. CMV serostatus was the only immune exposure information available for the cohort. According to a later analysis, parvovirus B19, influenza, CMV and Epstein-Barr virus appeared linked to several top co-occurrence clusters. A few of the identified cytomegalovirus-associated TCR beta chains were confirmed in vitro to be specific for cytomegalovirus antigens.

The specimen sequenced was PBMCs. This TCR came from a man aged 25-45 years in good health and CMV-seronegative. The chain links TRBV5-5 with TRBJ1-5, with the D gene call left open. The CDR3: CASSPTASNQPQHF. The base sequence is TGTGCCAGCAGCCCTACAGCTAGCAATCAGCCCCAGCATTTT.